This note documents a single T cell receptor beta chain sequence. Antigen: not known. This entry is derived from a study of cytomegalovirus exposure and HLA in healthy donors. Study-level findings and limits: In vitro testing confirmed a few CMV-associated chains as specific for CMV antigens. Cytomegalovirus-associated status was assigned to 164 TCR beta chains.

This CDR3 has 15 residues. V lost 10 bases to trimming and J lost 4 bases, with 23 bases between them. Germline V CDR1 and CDR2: SNHLY, FYNNEI. Some clones are missing from TCRdb's copy, which holds only in-frame ones; the method was immunoSEQ multiplex PCR. Of over 35,000 clones in the sample, roughly 91% were seen once. This receptor was identified in a man aged 18 to 30 in good health and CMV-seronegative. Source material: PBMCs. The V gene is TRBV2, the J gene TRBJ2-7; D might be TRBD2 (7 bases). CDR3 sequence (DNA): TGTGCCATCAGCGACTTTAGGGGGGGTTCGTACGAGCAGTACTTC. This codes for CAISDFRGGSYEQYF.